This TCR beta chain was sequenced for a study of regulatory T cells in long-lasting Graves disease. This CDR3 region has 13 residues. The germline CDR1 and CDR2 sequences are LNHDA and SQIVND (reference sequence). V was pared by 10 bases and J by 5 bases, with 17 bases between. Arm-PCR of CDR3 regions and iRepertoire HTBI primers were used to build TCR beta libraries. Via MiXCR, TCRdb re-called the multiplex PCR reads, giving one row per CDR3 protein. The sample has some 490,000 distinct CDR3 sequences, 12% seen once. Time point described: newly diagnosed GD, antithyroid drugs for less than 3 months. Following extraction of RNA from PBMCs, that RNA was used to make the TCR library. This sample also appeared in a second study, on T cells in Graves' hyperthyroidism and ophthalmopathy. That paper adds: Lactation, pregnancy, other autoimmune disease or uncontrolled infection excluded patients.

This specimen was peripheral blood mononuclear cells (PBMCs), taken at new diagnosis, from a patient treated with antithyroid drugs. This chain joins TRBV19 and TRBJ2-5; TRBD2 is a possible D gene (5 bases). The receptor was isolated from a woman aged 25 to 39 with Graves disease. DNA for the CDR3: TGTGCCAATAAGGCGGGCCCCAGGGAGACCCAGTACTTC. It encodes CANKAGPRETQYF. Full variable domain (rest looked up from reference TRBV19 and TRBJ2-5): DGGITQSPKYLFRKEGQNVTLSCEQNLNHDAMYWYRQDPGQGLRLIYYSQIVNDFQKGDIAEGYSVSREKKESFPLTVTSAQKNPTAFYLCANKAGPRETQYFGPGTRLLVL.